The rows below give T cell receptor beta chains drawn from one sample of a study of T-cell memory formation after mild COVID-19. TCRdb fed the 5' RACE reads into MiXCR, producing one record per CDR3 protein. Seen here are fewer than 350,000 distinct CDR3 sequences, around 17% observed once, and the top ten hold 20% to 25%. Sequencing was performed on PBMCs or a T cell subset sorted from them (not recorded which). These receptors all stem from a man aged 18-30 years who had mild COVID-19 (a few samples of this study predate the infection). Cell type and time point are not known. The CDR3 runs from the conserved cysteine through the conserved F or W. The D gene is left open where the match is weak. Some rows mark clone size as missing; the rest say once, few, many or name a class of expanded clone.

CDR3 protein	CDR3 DNA	D gene	J gene	clone size	V gene
CASSERGGRNIQYF	TGCGCCAGCAGTGAGAGGGGGGGGAGGAACATTCAGTACTTC	-	TRBJ2-4	once	TRBV10-2
CASTKGGPGPEQFF	TGTGCCAGCACTAAGGGGGGACCGGGTCCTGAGCAGTTCTTC	-	TRBJ2-1	few	TRBV12-3/TRBV12-4
CASSNPGGLSYEQYF	TGTGCCAGCAGTAATCCAGGGGGGCTCTCCTACGAGCAGTACTTC	-	TRBJ2-7	-	TRBV6-6
CASSPGLAGGYTGELFF	TGTGCCAGCAGCCCGGGACTAGCGGGGGGATACACCGGGGAGCTGTTTTTT	TRBD2	TRBJ2-2	few	TRBV4-2
CASSFTGGRDTQYF	TGTGCCAGCAGTTTTACGGGGGGGCGGGATACGCAGTATTTT	TRBD2	TRBJ2-3	-	TRBV28
CASSLESGPGANVLTF	TGCGCCAGCAGCTTGGAATCGGGGCCCGGGGCCAACGTCCTGACTTTC	-	TRBJ2-6	few	TRBV5-1
CASSLGGLVGEQYF	TGTGCCAGCAGCTTAGGGGGTCTTGTTGGGGAGCAGTACTTC	-	TRBJ2-7	few	TRBV7-2
CSVGGMSETQYF	TGCAGCGTCGGAGGGATGTCAGAGACCCAGTACTTC	-	TRBJ2-5	few	TRBV29-1
CSASRERAFQYF	TGCAGTGCCTCCCGGGAACGGGCATTTCAGTACTTC	-	TRBJ2-4	many	TRBV20-1
CSARDHRGGTEAFF	TGCAGTGCTAGAGATCACAGGGGAGGGACTGAAGCTTTCTTT	TRBD1	TRBJ1-1	-	TRBV20-1
CASTGTFTPYEQYF	TGTGCCAGCACTGGGACATTTACCCCCTACGAGCAGTACTTC	-	TRBJ2-7	many	TRBV12-3/TRBV12-4
CATGLAGDEQFF	TGTGCCACCGGACTAGCAGGCGATGAGCAGTTCTTC	TRBD2	TRBJ2-1	-	TRBV6-2/TRBV6-3
CASSVPGQGFPAGTYEQYF	TGTGCCAGCAGTGTGCCGGGACAGGGGTTTCCAGCGGGAACCTACGAGCAGTACTTC	TRBD1	TRBJ2-7	few	TRBV2
CASSALGTDTQYF	TGTGCCAGCAGCGCCCTAGGGACAGATACGCAGTATTTT	-	TRBJ2-3	-	TRBV7-3
CASSLQGDSNQPQHF	TGTGCCAGCAGTTTACAAGGCGATAGCAATCAGCCCCAGCATTTT	-	TRBJ1-5	few	TRBV28
CASSELASTNEKLFF	TGTGCCAGCAGTGAACTCGCATCAACTAATGAAAAACTGTTTTTT	-	TRBJ1-4	-	TRBV6-1
CASSEVLFTGELFF	TGTGCCAGCAGTGAGGTTTTGTTCACCGGGGAGCTGTTTTTT	-	TRBJ2-2	-	TRBV25-1
CASSSRQGAMETQYF	TGTGCCAGCAGCTCCAGACAGGGGGCAATGGAGACCCAGTACTTC	TRBD1	TRBJ2-5	many	TRBV7-6
CASSPDLGNTGELFF	TGTGCCAGCTCACCAGATCTTGGCAACACCGGGGAGCTGTTTTTT	-	TRBJ2-2	many	TRBV18
CASSRRGSAYNEQFF	TGCGCCAGCAGCCGGAGGGGGTCGGCCTACAATGAGCAGTTCTTC	-	TRBJ2-1	few	TRBV4-3
CASSYGTGFNEQYF	TGTGCCAGCAGTTACGGGACAGGGTTCAACGAGCAGTACTTC	TRBD1	TRBJ2-7	few	TRBV6-5
CASSFGTSGGATGELFF	TGTGCCAGCAGCTTCGGGACTAGCGGGGGGGCCACCGGGGAGCTGTTTTTT	TRBD2	TRBJ2-2	-	TRBV7-2
CASSRGGVMLDTQYF	TGTGCCAGCAGCCGGGGGGGAGTTATGCTCGATACGCAGTATTTT	TRBD2	TRBJ2-3	few	TRBV11-1
CASSLSRETQYF	TGTGCCAGCAGCTTATCGAGAGAGACCCAGTACTTC	-	TRBJ2-5	many	TRBV5-6
CASSLWGSNQPQHF	TGTGCCAGCAGTTTATGGGGCAGCAATCAGCCCCAGCATTTT	-	TRBJ1-5	few	TRBV12-3/TRBV12-4
CASSLPGAYTEAFF	TGCGCCAGCAGCTTGCCGGGGGCGTACACTGAAGCTTTCTTT	-	TRBJ1-1	-	TRBV5-1
CASSRPAGTSGATDTQYF	TGCGCCAGCAGCCGTCCCGCAGGGACTAGCGGGGCCACAGATACGCAGTATTTT	TRBD2	TRBJ2-3	few	TRBV5-1
CASSLGLGYQETQYF	TGTGCCAGCAGTCTAGGGCTTGGGTACCAAGAGACCCAGTACTTC	-	TRBJ2-5	-	TRBV12-3/TRBV12-4
CASSQRIGQGYNEQFF	TGTGCCAGCAGCCAACGGATAGGACAGGGTTACAATGAGCAGTTCTTC	TRBD1	TRBJ2-1	-	TRBV11-1
CASHFIRQGNSPLHF	TGTGCCAGCCACTTTATACGGCAGGGGAATTCACCCCTCCACTTT	-	TRBJ1-6	-	TRBV7-9
CASSQERRSSYNEQFF	TGCGCCAGCAGCCAAGAAAGGAGGAGCTCCTACAATGAGCAGTTCTTC	-	TRBJ2-1	few	TRBV4-3
CASSLRTGGQPQHF	TGTGCCAGCAGCCTCAGGACAGGGGGCCAGCCCCAGCATTTT	TRBD1	TRBJ1-5	few	TRBV12-3/TRBV12-4
CASSSGGGNNEQFF	TGCGCCAGCAGCTCAGGCGGGGGAAACAATGAGCAGTTCTTC	TRBD2	TRBJ2-1	few	TRBV5-1
CAWLEAGEAFF	TGTGCCTGGCTCGAGGCAGGCGAAGCTTTCTTT	-	TRBJ1-1	few	TRBV30
CASSLGPGAGGELFF	TGTGCCAGCAGCTTGGGGCCAGGGGCCGGCGGGGAGCTGTTTTTT	-	TRBJ2-2	many	TRBV5-5
CASSPIGGPGELFF	TGCGCCAGCAGCCCCATCGGGGGGCCCGGGGAGCTGTTTTTT	-	TRBJ2-2	-	TRBV5-1
CASSYGAEQYF	TGTGCCAGCAGTTATGGAGCCGAGCAGTACTTC	-	TRBJ2-7	-	TRBV6-5
CASSMSLATSYEQYF	TGTGCCAGTAGTATGAGTCTTGCAACTTCCTACGAGCAGTACTTC	-	TRBJ2-7	few	TRBV19
CASSQATSGGAKTQYF	TGTGCCAGCAGCCAAGCGACTAGCGGGGGGGCAAAGACCCAGTACTTC	TRBD2	TRBJ2-5	-	TRBV4-2
CASLGPMNTIYF	TGCGCCAGCCTGGGACCGATGAACACCATATATTTT	-	TRBJ1-3	once	TRBV4-1
CSARPLANTEAFF	TGCAGTGCTAGACCCCTGGCGAACACTGAAGCTTTCTTT	-	TRBJ1-1	-	TRBV20-1